Following are 32 T cell receptor beta chains from one sample sequenced in a study of T-cell reconstitution after alpha-beta-depleted transplantation in children. TCRbeta library preparation incorporated unique molecular identifiers. MiXCR was run by TCRdb on the PCR reads, yielding one entry per CDR3 protein. The table lists around 490,000 distinct CDR3 sequences, about an eighth of them singletons, with 14% in the top ten. Sequenced here: PBMCs, mostly from graft donor cells, sampled 180 days after TCRalphabeta/CD19-depleted stem cell transplant. Source of these receptors: a female patient aged 2-9 years who had a stem cell transplant for aplastic anemia, so the T cells may come from the graft donor.

The chain employs TRBV20-1 and TRBJ1-5; D gene unclear. Germline lookup yields CDR1 DFQATT and CDR2 SNEGSKA (reference sequence). With 8 bases removed from V and 2 bases from J, the gap between germline ends came to 4 bases. The CDR3 covers 10 residues. The CDR3 coding sequence is TGCAGTATGGGCAATCAGCCCCAGCATTTT. This codes for CSMGNQPQHF.

This clonotype was recorded at least ten times. V and J are TRBV7-2 and TRBJ1-5, with a possible D match to TRBD1 (5 bases). The germline gives CDR1 SGHTA, CDR2 FQGNSA. The CDR3 is made up of 13 amino acids. V lost 6 bases to trimming and J lost 4 bases, with 10 bases between them. This CDR3 is CASSRGGNQPQHF. The CDR3 coding sequence is TGTGCCAGCAGTAGGGGAGGAAATCAGCCCCAGCATTTT.

This chain uses TRBV6-1 with TRBJ1-5; tentative D call: TRBD1 (6 bases). Germline V CDR1 and CDR2: MNHNS, SASEGT. CDR3 length equals 14 residues. V was cut by 3 bases and J by 2 bases, with 8 bases left in between. The DNA of the CDR3 is TGTGCCAGCAGTGACAGGGGCCGCAATCAGCCCCAGCATTTT. It yields the protein CASSDRGRNQPQHF.

The gene calls are TRBV12-3 or TRBV12-4 and TRBJ1-2; 11 bases map to TRBD1. CDR3 length: 15 residues. Trimming cost V 5 bases and J 6 bases; bases outside gene matches: 8. CDR3 region: CASSEGTGGRDGYTF. CDR3 bases: TGTGCCAGCAGTGAAGGGACAGGGGGAAGGGATGGCTACACCTTC.

The chain recombines TRBV20-1 with TRBJ2-1; 8 bases map to TRBD2. The V segment lost 7 bases and the J segment 6 bases; nucleotides outside the gene matches: 17. CDR3 length equals 16 residues. CDR1 is DFQATT, CDR2 SNEGSKA, per germline (reference sequence). In nucleotides, the CDR3 is TGCAGTGGTCTAGGGGTTGGGACTAGGCCCTTCAATGAGCAGTTCTTC. This encodes CSGLGVGTRPFNEQFF.

This clonotype was counted between two and nine times. The J gene is TRBJ1-3, the V gene TRBV14, with no clear D. The ends were cut back, 0 bases at V and 0 bases at J, with 9 bases in the middle. The CDR3 spans 16 residues. The germline V gene has CDR1 SGHDN and CDR2 FVKESK. CDR3 protein: CASSQDRPISGNTIYF. CDR3 in DNA: TGTGCCAGCAGCCAAGATCGACCGATCTCTGGAAACACCATATATTTT.

The chain carries TRBV18 and TRBJ2-1; 8 bases are a match to TRBD2. Per the germline V gene, CDR1 is KGHSH and CDR2 is LQKENI. The CDR3 contains 17 residues. J lost 7 bases, V lost 1 base, and 12 bases had no gene match. The CDR3 protein is CASSPQRSGRRGNEQFF. Here the CDR3 DNA reads TGTGCCAGCTCACCACAACGGAGCGGGAGACGAGGTAATGAGCAGTTCTTC.

The chain uses TRBV2 and TRBJ2-2, with 11 positions matching TRBD2. Germline CDR1 is SNHLY and CDR2 is FYNNEI. The CDR3 extends over 19 amino acids. The ends lost 6 bases at V and 6 bases at J; junction bases unmatched: 18. CDR3 DNA sequence: TGTGCCAGCAGCCCTCAGGGAACTAGCGGGAGTAGGGAGGCCGGGGAGCTGTTTTTT. The encoded protein is CASSPQGTSGSREAGELFF.

J is TRBJ2-7 and V is TRBV5-6; possible D gene TRBD2, 6 bases. The CDR3 has 15 amino acids. V was clipped by 2 bases and J by 2 bases, with 14 bases between them. The germline gives CDR1 SGHDT, CDR2 YYEEEE. As DNA, the CDR3 is TGTGCCAGCAGCTTCGGAGAGGGACTTCCCTACGAGCAGTACGTC. Its translation: CASSFGEGLPYEQYV.

In this sample, this clonotype turned up many times. The V call is TRBV4-3, the J call TRBJ1-2; 8 positions agree with TRBD1. Germline assignment: CDR1 LGHNA and CDR2 YSLEER. The CDR3 is made up of 14 amino acids. With 1 base clipped from V and 6 bases from J, the junction kept 4 bases outside the gene matches. The CDR3 region is CASSQGTGWNGYTF. The CDR3 DNA is TGCGCCAGCAGCCAAGGGACAGGGTGGAATGGCTACACCTTC.

This clonotype has just a few counts. The chain is built from TRBV29-1 and TRBJ2-7; D might be TRBD2 (5 bases). V was cut by 3 bases and J by 3 bases, with 15 bases left in between. This CDR3 has 14 amino acids. CDR1 and CDR2 (germline): SQVTM, ANQGSEA. CDR3 sequence: CSVEWGENFYEQYV. As DNA, the CDR3 is TGCAGCGTTGAGTGGGGAGAGAACTTCTACGAGCAGTACGTC.

V usage is TRBV5-4 and J usage is TRBJ2-3; D call uncertain. V dropped 4 bases and J dropped 0 bases, with 18 bases sitting between them. Germline lookup yields CDR1 SGHNT and CDR2 YYREEE (reference sequence). This CDR3 has 17 residues. For the CDR3, the DNA is TGTGCCAGCAGCCCTCCCGGAAGTTTGACTAGCACAGATACGCAGTATTTT. Translated: CASSPPGSLTSTDTQYF.

This clonotype showed up just a few times. The gene calls are TRBV10-3 and TRBJ2-3; a weak D match, TRBD2 (6 bases). V dropped 6 bases and J dropped 0 bases, with 19 bases sitting between them. This CDR3 is 17 amino acids long. Per the germline V gene, CDR1 is ENHRY and CDR2 is SYGVKD. CDR3 DNA: TGTGCCATCAGGGGCCCCCACGCGGAGGGCAGCACAGATACGCAGTATTTT. The encoded protein is CAIRGPHAEGSTDTQYF.

The CDR3 loop reads CASSHARTYNEQFF. CDR3 bases: TGCGCCAGCAGCCACGCTAGGACCTACAATGAGCAGTTCTTC. The gene calls are TRBV4-3 and TRBJ2-1; D unclear. The V gene's germline CDR1 is LGHNA and CDR2 YSLEER. The CDR3 is made up of 14 amino acids. V was shortened by 3 bases and J by 2 bases, with 8 bases between the two germline ends.

This clonotype was recorded a few times. The rearrangement joins TRBV6-5 to TRBJ2-6; 8 bases line up with TRBD1. The CDR3 totals 19 residues. Germline assignment: CDR1 MNHEY and CDR2 SVGAGI. V dropped 0 bases and J dropped 0; count of bases not matched to a gene: 7. CDR3: CASSYSWQGAVSGANVLTF. The CDR3 DNA follows: TGTGCCAGCAGTTACTCGTGGCAGGGGGCTGTCTCTGGGGCCAACGTCCTGACTTTC.

A few counts support this clonotype. V usage is TRBV11-1 and J usage is TRBJ2-5, with D tentatively TRBD2 (6 bases). This CDR3 has 20 residues. Germline CDR1 and CDR2: SGHAT and FQDESV (reference sequence). The V end was cut by 2 bases, the J end by 0 bases, with 25 bases between. The CDR3 here is CASSLRRITRESGDQETQYF. CDR3 nucleotides: TGTGCCAGCAGCTTACGAAGGATTACTCGGGAGAGTGGGGACCAAGAGACCCAGTACTTC.

This clonotype was observed many times. The chain recombines TRBV7-9 with TRBJ1-1, with 11 positions matching TRBD1. The junction had 7 bases not matched to a gene; V was cut back by 1 base and J by 0 bases. Per the germline V gene, CDR1 is SEHNR and CDR2 is FQNEAQ (reference sequence). The CDR3 is made up of 18 amino acids. CDR3 residues: CASSLGGPGQGVNTEAFF. The CDR3 region has the DNA TGTGCCAGCAGCTTAGGGGGGCCGGGACAGGGGGTGAACACTGAAGCTTTCTTT.

This clonotype has more than one count but fewer than ten. V is TRBV11-1 and J is TRBJ2-3; 13 bases agree with TRBD2. CDR1 SGHAT and CDR2 FQDESV come from the germline V gene (reference sequence). This CDR3 region has 18 residues. The trim removed 6 bases at V and 4 bases at J, leaving 13 bases unmatched. The CDR3 DNA reads as TGTGCCAGCAGGAATGGACTAGCGGGAGTCTCTTTCCCAGATACGCAGTATTTT. Translating gives CASRNGLAGVSFPDTQYF.

As DNA, the CDR3 is TGTGCCAGCAGTTACTCCCAACTAAGGCGAGAGACCCAGTACTTC. Its translation: CASSYSQLRRETQYF. This rearrangement joins TRBV6-5 to TRBJ2-5; D is unclear. V gave up 0 bases and J gave up 4 bases, with 12 bases separating them. Germline CDR1 is MNHEY and CDR2 is SVGAGI. This CDR3 region has 15 residues.

The V call is TRBV20-1, the J call TRBJ2-7; D ambiguous. The CDR3 totals 12 residues. The V end lost 3 bases, the J end lost 2 bases, and 8 bases lay between the germline ends. The germline gives CDR1 DFQATT, CDR2 SNEGSKA (reference sequence). The chain's CDR3 is CSASVGTYEQYF. The CDR3 coding sequence is TGCAGTGCTAGCGTCGGTACCTACGAGCAGTACTTC.

The chain carries TRBV25-1 and TRBJ1-2, with D unclear. V was clipped by 3 bases and J by 7 bases, with 21 bases between them. From germline, CDR1 is MGHDK and CDR2 SYGVNS. CDR3 size: 16 residues. CDR3 loop: CASSEFPGQDPSGYTF. Here the CDR3 DNA reads TGTGCCAGCAGTGAGTTCCCCGGCCAGGACCCCTCTGGCTACACCTTC.

J is TRBJ2-1 and V is TRBV11-3; the match to TRBD2 covers 11 bases. The V gene end was trimmed by 3 bases and the J gene end by 9 bases; junction bases not matched to a gene: 10. The CDR3 consists of 16 residues. The germline CDR1 and CDR2 sequences are SGHNT and YENEEA. CDR3 DNA sequence: TGTGCCAGCAGCTTCCACCTATTAGCGGGAGGGCCTGAGCAGTTCTTC. As protein: CASSFHLLAGGPEQFF.

This clonotype showed up just a few times. The chain is built from TRBV7-3 and TRBJ2-5; the match to TRBD2 covers 7 bases. CDR1 SGHTA and CDR2 FQGTGA come from the germline V gene. The V segment lost 1 base and the J segment 5 bases; nucleotides outside the gene matches: 7. There are 15 residues in the CDR3. The CDR3 region has the DNA TGTGCCAGCAGCTTAAGCGGGAGTGGAGCCGAGACCCAGTACTTC. This sequence encodes CASSLSGSGAETQYF.

The chain recombines TRBV4-3 with TRBJ2-5; D is possibly TRBD2 (6 bases). CDR3 length: 16 residues. V lost 2 bases and J lost 4, with 17 bases in between. Germline CDR1 LGHNA, CDR2 YSLEER. The CDR3 region is CASSQRHGGFRETQYF. Written as DNA, the CDR3 is TGCGCCAGCAGCCAACGACACGGGGGATTTCGAGAGACCCAGTACTTC.

A note on this clonotype: A much larger clone lies one base from this, so it may be a read error. The chain uses TRBV29-1 and TRBJ2-2; 10 nucleotides align to TRBD1. This CDR3 spans 15 amino acids. CDR1 and CDR2 (germline): SQVTM, ANQGSEA. V was pared by 6 bases and J by 9 bases, with 13 bases of the junction left unmatched. The CDR3 is CSVHSGTGVTRELFF. The CDR3 nucleotides are TGCAGCGTCCATTCCGGGACAGGGGTTACCCGGGAGCTGTTTTTT.

This clonotype was seen at least ten times. This chain joins TRBV28 and TRBJ2-1; 8 nucleotides align to TRBD1. Germline V gene lookup returns CDR1 MDHEN and CDR2 SYDVKM. The CDR3 runs 16 residues. The junction had 17 bases not matched to a gene; V was cut back by 8 bases and J by 8 bases. CDR3 in DNA: TGTGCCAGCCCACCCCTAACAGGGGGGCAGTCGGATGAGCAGTTCTTC. Translation gives CASPPLTGGQSDEQFF.

V is TRBV7-2 and J is TRBJ2-3; 7 nucleotides agree with TRBD1. CDR1 is SGHTA and CDR2 is FQGNSA in the germline V gene. Trimming at V came to 3 bases and at J to 0 bases, leaving 9 bases not matched to a gene. The CDR3 extends over 17 amino acids. The CDR3 here is CASSLIRDSSSTDTQYF. Here the CDR3 DNA reads TGTGCCAGCAGCTTGATAAGGGACAGCTCTAGCACAGATACGCAGTATTTT.

The sample holds a few counts of this clonotype. The rearrangement uses TRBV20-1 and TRBJ2-2; the match to TRBD2 covers 14 bases. The germline V gene has CDR1 DFQATT and CDR2 SNEGSKA (reference sequence). The CDR3 runs to 19 residues. J was trimmed by 5 bases and V by 4 bases; bases with no gene match: 15. The CDR3 loop reads CSAKNRGTGTSGRTGELFF. The DNA for the CDR3 is TGCAGTGCTAAGAATAGGGGCACTGGGACTAGCGGGAGAACCGGGGAGCTGTTTTTT.

This clonotype has more than one count but fewer than ten. The chain uses TRBV6-1 and TRBJ2-3, with 11 nucleotides matching TRBD2. V was pared by 7 bases and J by 4 bases, with 4 bases of the junction left unmatched. Germline V gene data show CDR1 as MNHNS and CDR2 as SASEGT. CDR3 size: 14 residues. CDR3 nucleotides: TGTGCCAGCAAAACTAGCGGGAGATCAGATACGCAGTATTTT. It encodes CASKTSGRSDTQYF.

This clonotype was observed at least ten times. The gene calls are TRBV28 and TRBJ2-1; a weak D match, TRBD1 (6 bases). V gave up 5 bases and J gave up 3 bases, with 11 bases separating them. Germline assignment: CDR1 MDHEN and CDR2 SYDVKM. The CDR3 loop spans 14 amino acids. The CDR3 reads CASSPGTIYNEQFF. In nucleotides, the CDR3 is TGTGCCAGCAGTCCCGGGACAATCTACAATGAGCAGTTCTTC.

This clonotype has more than one count but fewer than ten. The chain joins TRBV27 to TRBJ1-5; TRBD1 is a possible D gene (6 bases). The CDR3 consists of 13 residues. Trimming stripped 4 bases from V and 9 bases from J, with 13 bases between. From germline, CDR1 is MNHEY and CDR2 SMNVEV (reference sequence). The CDR3 sequence is CASSYREGSPQHF. The CDR3 DNA follows: TGTGCCAGCAGTTACAGGGAGGGATCGCCCCAGCATTTT.

This clonotype was detected only a few times. V and J are TRBV4-2 and TRBJ2-7; D is perhaps TRBD1 (6 bases). The CDR3 is made up of 14 amino acids. Germline V gene data show CDR1 as LGHNA and CDR2 as YNFKEQ. Between the trimmed V and J ends, which lost 5 bases and 0 bases, there was a span of 11 bases. CDR3 sequence: CASSYDRSSYEQYF. The CDR3 bases are TGTGCCAGCAGCTACGACAGGAGCTCCTACGAGCAGTACTTC.